This entry lists 23 T cell receptor beta chains sequenced from one sample in a study of cytomegalovirus exposure and HLA in healthy donors. Use of 60 Vbeta and 13 Jbeta primers characterized the PCR. The protocol was immunoSEQ multiplex PCR, while the TCRdb copy is restricted to in-frame clones and leaves out a portion. The data hold 90,000 to 110,000 clones, with around 15% observed a single time. Sequencing was performed on PBMCs. All receptors derive from a female donor in good health and CMV-seronegative.

J is TRBJ1-2 and V is TRBV30; no definite D call. Germline CDR1 is GTSNPN and CDR2 is SVGIG (reference sequence). Deletions cut 3 bases from V and 4 bases from J, with 12 bases between. This CDR3 is 13 amino acids long. The CDR3 is CAWRSEGLYGYTF. The CDR3 DNA follows: TGTGCCTGGAGATCGGAAGGACTCTATGGCTACACCTTC.

Remarks on this clone: Other DNA sequences in this sample translate to the same CDR3. The chain carries TRBV6-5 and TRBJ1-1, with D uncertain. The V end was cut by 4 bases, the J end by 0 bases, with 3 bases between. CDR1 is MNHEY and CDR2 is SVGAGI in the germline V gene. This CDR3 spans 12 amino acids. Here the CDR3 reads CASSSVNTEAFF. Here the CDR3 DNA reads TGTGCCAGCAGTTCAGTGAACACTGAAGCTTTCTTT.

This clone was picked up a small number of times. The chain employs TRBV5-4 and TRBJ1-1; unclear D gene. V was clipped by 2 bases and J by 9 bases, with 8 bases between them. CDR3 length equals 11 residues. Per germline, CDR1 SGHNT and CDR2 YYREEE (reference sequence). CDR3 amino acids: CASSFRDKAFF. CDR3 in DNA: TGTGCCAGCAGCTTTCGAGATAAAGCTTTCTTT.

This clone was recorded a few times. The chain joins TRBV2 to TRBJ2-1, with 9 bases identical to TRBD2. Germline V gene lookup returns CDR1 SNHLY and CDR2 FYNNEI. J was trimmed by 4 bases and V by 4 bases; bases with no gene match: 5. There are 15 residues in the CDR3. This CDR3 reads CASSGGRARYNEQFF. The DNA for the CDR3 is TGTGCCAGCAGTGGCGGGAGGGCAAGATACAATGAGCAGTTCTTC.

This clone was observed a few times. The rearrangement joins TRBV9 to TRBJ2-5; D remains ambiguous. Germline lookup yields CDR1 SGDLS and CDR2 YYNGEE. Trimming removed 2 bases at V and 0 bases at J, with 5 bases between. This CDR3 has 13 amino acids. The CDR3 DNA reads as TGTGCCAGCAGCGTCCTAGACCAAGAGACCCAGTACTTC. Protein: CASSVLDQETQYF.

The V call is TRBV5-4, the J call TRBJ2-2, with 12 positions matching TRBD2. Trimming removed 4 bases from V and 7 bases from J; junction bases left unmatched: 5. Germline V gene data show CDR1 as SGHNT and CDR2 as YYREEE (reference sequence). The CDR3 runs 15 residues. The CDR3 DNA reads TGTGCCAGCAGCCCGACTAGCGGGAGAGTCGGGGAGCTGTTTTTT. This sequence encodes CASSPTSGRVGELFF.

The chain employs TRBV6-5 and TRBJ1-5; 10 bases line up with TRBD1. Germline CDR1 reads MNHEY; CDR2 reads SVGAGI. This CDR3 has 15 amino acids. V dropped 4 bases and J dropped 6; count of bases not matched to a gene: 6. The CDR3 loop is CASSSGTGVGQPQHF. CDR3 in DNA: TGTGCCAGCAGTTCCGGGACAGGGGTAGGTCAGCCCCAGCATTTT.

This chain links TRBV5-1 with TRBJ2-7; no clear D. CDR1 SGHRS and CDR2 YFSETQ come from the germline V gene. The CDR3 extends over 11 amino acids. Trimming left V 5 bases short and J 6 bases short, with 9 bases between. CDR3 sequence: CASSLSFEQYF. The DNA for the CDR3 is TGCGCCAGCAGTTTATCTTTCGAGCAGTACTTC.

This chain links TRBV4-1 with TRBJ2-1; tentative D call: TRBD2 (6 bases). Germline CDR1 MGHRA, CDR2 YSYEKL. Deletions cut 11 bases from V and 7 bases from J, with 21 bases between. This CDR3 is 14 amino acids long. CDR3 nucleotide sequence: TGCGCCTCAACCCCGGCCGGGGGAAGAAATGAGCAGTTCTTC. Translated, it gives CASTPAGGRNEQFF.

V usage is TRBV30 and J usage is TRBJ1-4; a possible D gene is TRBD1 (6 bases). Deletions cut 2 bases from V and 6 bases from J, with 16 bases between. This CDR3 contains 15 residues. Germline V lookup: CDR1 GTSNPN, CDR2 SVGIG (reference sequence). The CDR3 protein is CAWSPGVGIDEKLFF. DNA of the CDR3: TGTGCCTGGAGTCCAGGGGTGGGTATCGATGAAAAACTGTTTTTT. The full variable domain, rest sourced from reference TRBV30 and TRBJ1-4, is SQTIHQWPATLVQPVGSPLSLECTVEGTSNPNLYWYRQAAGRGLQLLFYSVGIGQISSEVPQNLSASRPQDRQFILSSKKLLLSDSGFYLCAWSPGVGIDEKLFFGSGTQLSVL.

The table lists this clone with a few counts. The CDR3 coding sequence is TGTGCCAGCAGCTTTACGGGAGGGCCAGGAGATACGCAGTATTTT. Translating gives CASSFTGGPGDTQYF. The chain joins TRBV5-6 to TRBJ2-3, with 8 bases identical to TRBD2. The trim removed 2 bases at V and 5 bases at J, leaving 7 bases unmatched. Germline V lookup: CDR1 SGHDT, CDR2 YYEEEE. This CDR3 region has 15 residues.

This clone has just a few counts. This sequence joins TRBV30 and TRBJ2-2; maybe TRBD1 (6 bases). Per germline, CDR1 GTSNPN and CDR2 SVGIG (reference sequence). This CDR3 has 14 residues. The CDR3 loop reads CAWGLAANTGELFF. The DNA of the CDR3 is TGTGCATGGGGGCTGGCCGCGAACACCGGGGAGCTGTTTTTT. Looking up the rest from reference TRBV30 and TRBJ2-2 gives the full variable domain: SQTIHQWPATLVQPVGSPLSLECTVEGTSNPNLYWYRQAAGRGLQLLFYSVGIGQISSEVPQNLSASRPQDRQFILSSKKLLLSDSGFYLCAWGLAANTGELFFGEGSRLTVL.

This chain joins TRBV30 and TRBJ1-1; no firm D call. This CDR3 has 13 residues. The germline V gene has CDR1 GTSNPN and CDR2 SVGIG (reference sequence). Trimming removed 3 bases from V and 3 bases from J, with 11 bases in between. The CDR3 DNA reads TGTGCCTGGAGGGAGAACTGGGACACTGAAGCTTTCTTT. Its translation: CAWRENWDTEAFF.

The V gene is TRBV29-1, the J gene TRBJ2-7, with D maybe TRBD2 (6 bases). The CDR3 totals 13 residues. Germline V gives CDR1 SQVTM, CDR2 ANQGSEA. Trimming pared 6 bases from V and 3 bases from J, leaving 15 bases between. The CDR3 sequence is CSVGGFLNYEQYF. DNA for the CDR3: TGCAGCGTGGGGGGATTTCTGAACTACGAGCAGTACTTC.

This chain joins TRBV7-9 and TRBJ1-1; 7 positions agree with TRBD1. CDR1 and CDR2 (germline): SEHNR, FQNEAQ (reference sequence). CDR3 length: 15 residues. Unmatched junction bases numbered 6, after V lost 1 base and J lost 4 bases. The chain's CDR3 is CASSLGQGGGTEAFF. CDR3 in DNA: TGTGCCAGCAGCTTAGGACAGGGTGGAGGCACTGAAGCTTTCTTT.

The chain joins TRBV9 to TRBJ2-7; 11 nucleotides line up with TRBD1. V lost 4 bases to trimming and J lost 5 bases; unmatched junction nucleotides: 11. Per germline, CDR1 SGDLS and CDR2 YYNGEE. CDR3 length equals 16 residues. CDR3 sequence: CASSPTPGQGDHEQYF. The CDR3 nucleotides are TGTGCCAGCAGCCCCACCCCGGGACAGGGGGACCACGAGCAGTACTTC.

This clone was counted a few times. The chain uses TRBV11-3 and TRBJ2-7; 7 bases are shared with TRBD2. V dropped 1 base and J dropped 6; count of bases not matched to a gene: 6. This CDR3 is 14 amino acids long. Germline assignment: CDR1 SGHNT and CDR2 YENEEA. The CDR3 DNA follows: TGTGCCAGCAGCTTAGTTGGTCGGGAGGCCGAGCAGTACTTC. Protein sequence: CASSLVGREAEQYF.

J is TRBJ1-1 and V is TRBV2; tentative D call: TRBD1 (5 bases). This CDR3 region has 13 residues. Germline values: CDR1 SNHLY, CDR2 FYNNEI. V was pared by 3 bases and J by 3 bases, with 8 bases between. The CDR3 coding sequence is TGTGCCAGCAGTGACGGACAATACACTGAAGCTTTCTTT. Amino acids: CASSDGQYTEAFF.

CDR3 amino acids: CASSLVAGGTDTQYF. CDR3 in DNA: TGTGCCAGCAGCTTGGTCGCAGGGGGCACAGATACGCAGTATTTT. V and J are TRBV5-6 and TRBJ2-3; the D gene is possibly TRBD1 (6 bases). Trimming left V 0 bases short and J 1 base short, with 9 bases between. This CDR3 has 15 amino acids. Germline lookup yields CDR1 SGHDT and CDR2 YYEEEE. Full variable domain (rest looked up from reference TRBV5-6 and TRBJ2-3): DAGVTQSPTHLIKTRGQQVTLRCSPKSGHDTVSWYQQALGQGPQFIFQYYEEEERQRGNFPDRFSGHQFPNYSSELNVNALLLGDSALYLCASSLVAGGTDTQYFGPGTRLTVL.

This clone occurred a few times. This chain connects TRBV7-2 to TRBJ1-1, with D perhaps TRBD1 (6 bases). CDR1 is SGHTA, CDR2 FQGNSA, per germline. This CDR3 has 16 residues. The ends were cut back, 2 bases at V and 0 bases at J, with 13 bases in the middle. CDR3 bases: TGTGCCAGCAGCTTACTGGCCGCAGGGGTGAACACTGAAGCTTTCTTT. Protein sequence: CASSLLAAGVNTEAFF.

On this clone: A junction boundary mismatches the germline segment, possibly from a read error. The rearrangement links TRBV7-7 to TRBJ2-1; 12 bases fit TRBD1. CDR3 length: 15 amino acids. The germline V gene encodes CDR1 SSHAT and CDR2 FNYEAQ (reference sequence). The CDR3 DNA sequence: TGTGCTAGCAGCCCGGGACAGGGGGCTTGGGATGAGCAGTTCTTC. This gives the protein CASSPGQGAWDEQFF.

The table lists this clone with a few counts. The chain employs TRBV19 and TRBJ2-7, with 12 bases aligning to TRBD2. V was clipped by 7 bases and J by 3 bases; unmatched bases: 7. Germline loops: CDR1 LNHDA, CDR2 SQIVND (reference sequence). This CDR3 is 15 amino acids long. The CDR3 loop reads CASTPTSGSYYEQYF. CDR3 sequence (DNA): TGTGCCAGTACCCCGACTAGCGGGAGTTACTACGAGCAGTACTTC.

This clone was detected only a few times. The chain couples TRBV7-8 to TRBJ2-3; D remains unclear. The CDR3 consists of 13 residues. V lost 1 base, J lost 3 bases, and 5 bases lay in between. Looked up from germline, CDR1 is SGHVS and CDR2 is FQNEAQ. CDR3 protein: CASSLGETDTQYF. In DNA form, the CDR3 reads TGTGCCAGCAGCTTAGGCGAGACAGATACGCAGTATTTT.